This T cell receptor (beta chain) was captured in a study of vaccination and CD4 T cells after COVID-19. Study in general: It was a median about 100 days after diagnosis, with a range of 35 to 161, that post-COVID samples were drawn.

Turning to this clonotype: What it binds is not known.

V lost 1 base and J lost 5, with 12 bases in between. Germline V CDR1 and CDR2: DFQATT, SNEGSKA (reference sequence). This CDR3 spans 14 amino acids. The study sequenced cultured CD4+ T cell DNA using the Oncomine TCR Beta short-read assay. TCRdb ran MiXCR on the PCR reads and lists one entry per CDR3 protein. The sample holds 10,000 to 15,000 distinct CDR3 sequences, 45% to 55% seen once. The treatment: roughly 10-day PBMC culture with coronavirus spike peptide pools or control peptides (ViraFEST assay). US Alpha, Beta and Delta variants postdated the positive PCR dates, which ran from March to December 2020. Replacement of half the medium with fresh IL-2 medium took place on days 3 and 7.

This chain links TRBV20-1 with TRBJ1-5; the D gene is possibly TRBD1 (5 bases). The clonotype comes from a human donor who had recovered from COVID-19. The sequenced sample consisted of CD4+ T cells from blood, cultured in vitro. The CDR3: CSARAGNSDQPQHF. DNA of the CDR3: TGCAGTGCTAGAGCAGGGAATTCTGATCAGCCCCAGCATTTT.